These 21 T cell receptor beta chains originate from one sample sequenced in a study of blood T cell repertoires in COVID-19. Only in-frame clones appear in the TCRdb table, and some are missing; sequencing was by immunoSEQ multiplex PCR. Of 150,000 or so clones listed, roughly 86% are singletons. Sequencing used peripheral blood. These receptor sequences come from a man aged 50 to 60 with active or convalescent COVID-19.

The J gene is TRBJ1-6, the V gene TRBV6-5, with D possibly being TRBD1 (6 bases). Trimming stripped 8 bases from V and 6 bases from J, with 11 bases between. The CDR3 is made up of 13 amino acids. Germline assignment: CDR1 MNHEY and CDR2 SVGAGI. The CDR3 reads CASHRTVNSPLHF. CDR3 DNA sequence: TGTGCCAGCCACCGGACAGTTAATTCACCCCTCCACTTT.

The DNA of the CDR3 is TGTGCCACCAGTGATGGAACACAGGAAGCTTTCTTT. This gives the protein CATSDGTQEAFF. This chain connects TRBV24-1 to TRBJ1-1; no clear D. The CDR3 is made up of 12 amino acids. Germline CDR1 and CDR2: KGHDR and SFDVKD. The germline V and J ends were trimmed by 3 bases and 8 bases, with 9 bases remaining between them.

The chain links TRBV11-3 to TRBJ1-1, with D maybe TRBD1 (5 bases). CDR1 and CDR2 from the germline V gene are SGHNT and YENEEA. V was shortened by 9 bases and J by 5 bases, with 16 bases between the two germline ends. The CDR3 spans 13 residues. As DNA, the CDR3 is TGTGCCAGGGAACAGGTTCAAGGAACTGAAGCTTTCTTT. It translates to CAREQVQGTEAFF.

The CDR3 DNA reads TGCGCCAGCACCCTTGCGGATGAGCAGTTCTTC. This translates into CASTLADEQFF. The V call is TRBV5-1, the J call TRBJ2-1; D gene ambiguous. This CDR3 is built from 11 residues. The germline V and J ends were trimmed by 6 bases and 8 bases, with 9 bases remaining between them. The germline CDR1 and CDR2 sequences are SGHRS and YFSETQ.

The CDR3: CASSYRTGHGYTF. The CDR3 DNA reads as TGTGCCAGCAGCTATAGGACAGGGCATGGCTACACCTTC. The V call is TRBV7-2, the J call TRBJ1-2, with 8 bases identical to TRBD1. Germline V CDR1 and CDR2: SGHTA, FQGNSA. With V trimmed by 4 bases and J by 6 bases, 4 bases remained unmatched. The CDR3 sequence is 13 residues long. Full variable domain (outside the CDR3, taken from reference TRBV7-2 and TRBJ1-2): GAGVSQSPSNKVTEKGKDVELRCDPISGHTALYWYRQSLGQGLEFLIYFQGNSAPDKSGLPSDRFSAERTGGSVSTLTIQRTQQEDSAVYLCASSYRTGHGYTFGSGTRLTVV.

The genes are TRBV7-9 and TRBJ1-1; no clear D. CDR3 length equals 13 residues. Germline CDR1 is SEHNR and CDR2 is FQNEAQ (reference sequence). Trimming left V 3 bases short and J 6 bases short, with 11 bases between. CDR3 loop: CASSFTEGAEAFF. In DNA, the CDR3 is TGTGCCAGCAGCTTCACAGAGGGCGCTGAAGCTTTCTTT.

The rearrangement links TRBV29-1 to TRBJ1-1; 7 nucleotides line up with TRBD1. V was clipped by 7 bases and J by 2 bases; unmatched bases: 4. The length of the CDR3 is 12 residues. Germline V gene sequence: CDR1 SQVTM, CDR2 ANQGSEA. CDR3 sequence: CSGGTVNTEAFF. The CDR3 DNA is TGCAGCGGGGGGACAGTCAACACTGAAGCTTTCTTT.

The chain has TRBV21-1 and TRBJ2-7; the table calls TRBD2, which could not be checked here. TRBV21-1 has pseudogene status. The length of the CDR3 is 17 residues. Written as DNA, the CDR3 is TGTGCCAGCAGCAAGGACCTAGCGGGGGGGTTGGGCTACGAGCAGTACTTC. It codes for CASSKDLAGGLGYEQYF.

The count of this clone is one. The chain joins TRBV23-1 to TRBJ2-5; 11 bases line up with TRBD2. TRBV23-1 is known as an ORF, though its function is uncertain. This CDR3 spans 16 amino acids. After removal of 0 bases from V and 5 bases from J, the junction contained 5 bases not matched to a gene. The CDR3 coding sequence is TGCGCCAGCAGTCAATCGGTAGCGGGGGGGATGGAGACCCAGTACTTC. Amino acid sequence: CASSQSVAGGMETQYF.

The chain carries TRBV6-1 and TRBJ1-6; 8 bases match TRBD1. Germline V lookup: CDR1 MNHNS, CDR2 SASEGT. V trimming: 3 bases; J trimming: 7 bases; junction bases outside the gene matches: 5. The CDR3 contains 15 residues. The CDR3 is CASSDQTGVNSPLHF. The CDR3 DNA follows: TGTGCCAGCAGTGACCAGACAGGGGTGAATTCACCCCTCCACTTT.

The chain couples TRBV6-1 to TRBJ1-1; D is unresolved. Between the trimmed V and J ends, which lost 2 bases and 5 bases, there was a span of 15 bases. The CDR3 loop spans 15 amino acids. Germline-derived CDR1 and CDR2 are MNHNS and SASEGT. For the CDR3, the DNA is TGTGCCAGCAGTGAATCGGTGGTCGTTGGTACTGAAGCTTTCTTT. Translation gives CASSESVVVGTEAFF.

This chain connects TRBV7-2 to TRBJ2-7; weak D call: TRBD1 (5 bases). Trimming pared 2 bases from V and 6 bases from J, leaving 14 bases between. Looked up from germline, CDR1 is SGHTA and CDR2 is FQGNSA. The CDR3 length is 14 residues. The DNA for the CDR3 is TGTGCCAGCAGCTTATACCAGGGTCTTGGCGAGCAGTACTTC. It codes for CASSLYQGLGEQYF.

This clone was seen only once. The rearrangement links TRBV19 to TRBJ2-7; 9 nucleotides align to TRBD2. The V and J ends lost 5 bases and 3 bases, in that order; junction bases with no gene match: 11. The length of the CDR3 is 16 residues. Germline CDR1 and CDR2: LNHDA and SQIVND (reference sequence). For the CDR3, the DNA is TGTGCCAGTAGTTCATGGTTAGCGGGAGTGATCTACGAGCAGTACTTC. This codes for CASSSWLAGVIYEQYF. Full variable domain (remainder filled in from reference TRBV19 and TRBJ2-7): DGGITQSPKYLFRKEGQNVTLSCEQNLNHDAMYWYRQDPGQGLRLIYYSQIVNDFQKGDIAEGYSVSREKKESFPLTVTSAQKNPTAFYLCASSSWLAGVIYEQYFGPGTRLTVT.

V gene TRBV9 combines with J gene TRBJ2-7; the D gene is possibly TRBD2 (6 bases). The CDR3 runs to 14 residues. Trimming pared 0 bases from V and 4 bases from J, leaving 11 bases between. Germline V gene lookup returns CDR1 SGDLS and CDR2 YYNGEE. DNA of the CDR3: TGTGCCAGCAGCGTAGTCGGGGCGGGGTACGAGCAGTACTTC. Translated, it gives CASSVVGAGYEQYF.

The chain couples TRBV29-1 to TRBJ1-2; TRBD1 matches at 8 bases. The CDR3 is 15 residues long. V was pared by 4 bases and J by 1 base, with 8 bases of the junction left unmatched. Germline assignment: CDR1 SQVTM and CDR2 ANQGSEA. The CDR3 reads CSVGKRTGINYGYTF. Here the CDR3 DNA reads TGCAGCGTTGGGAAGAGGACAGGGATTAACTATGGCTACACCTTC.

The chain combines TRBV5-1 with TRBJ1-4, with 9 bases aligning to TRBD1. Germline lookup yields CDR1 SGHRS and CDR2 YFSETQ. This CDR3 is built from 15 residues. Unmatched junction bases numbered 6, after V lost 3 bases and J lost 6 bases. As DNA, the CDR3 is TGCGCCAGCAGCTGGGGGGACAGGGATCATGAAAAACTGTTTTTT. Translated: CASSWGDRDHEKLFF. The full variable domain, rest sourced from reference TRBV5-1 and TRBJ1-4, is KAGVTQTPRYLIKTRGQQVTLSCSPISGHRSVSWYQQTPGQGLQFLFEYFSETQRNKGNFPGRFSGRQFSNSRSEMNVSTLELGDSALYLCASSWGDRDHEKLFFGSGTQLSVL.

The chain carries TRBV6-5 and TRBJ1-3, with 7 bases aligning to TRBD1. Germline V gives CDR1 MNHEY, CDR2 SVGAGI. There are 15 residues in the CDR3. V lost 6 bases, J lost 2 bases, and 7 bases stayed unmatched. CDR3 coding DNA: TGTGCCAGCAGGTTGACAGGGATGGCTGGAAACACCATATATTTT. Residues: CASRLTGMAGNTIYF.

The V gene is TRBV7-9, the J gene TRBJ2-5; the D is unclear. This CDR3 spans 14 amino acids. The germline V gene has CDR1 SEHNR and CDR2 FQNEAQ (reference sequence). The germline V and J ends were trimmed by 1 base and 2 bases, with 8 bases remaining between them. The CDR3 DNA follows: TGTGCCAGCAGCTTAGGGTTAGAGCAAGAGACCCAGTACTTC. Protein sequence: CASSLGLEQETQYF.

The chain is built from TRBV28 and TRBJ1-2; tentatively, D is TRBD1 (6 bases). The CDR3 extends over 16 amino acids. V lost 1 base and J 6 bases, leaving 18 bases between the germline ends. From germline, CDR1 is MDHEN and CDR2 SYDVKM. Here the CDR3 reads CASSLYNTGRANGYTF. DNA of the CDR3: TGTGCCAGCAGTTTATATAATACAGGGAGGGCGAATGGCTACACCTTC.

This sequence joins TRBV7-2 and TRBJ1-6, with D perhaps matching TRBD1 (5 bases). V was pared by 0 bases and J by 10 bases, with 13 bases between. The CDR3 covers 15 residues. Looked up from germline, CDR1 is SGHTA and CDR2 is FQGNSA. In nucleotides, the CDR3 is TGTGCCAGCAGCTTAGCGGCAGGGAATGAATCACCCCTCCACTTT. Translation gives CASSLAAGNESPLHF.

This clone appeared a single time. CDR3 DNA sequence: TGTGCCAGCAGCTTTGGACTGAGGGACACTGAAGCTTTCTTT. This translates into CASSFGLRDTEAFF. The chain employs TRBV5-4 and TRBJ1-1; D not certain. Trimming shortened V by 2 bases and J by 3 bases, and 11 bases separated the two germline ends. Germline-derived CDR1 and CDR2 are SGHNT and YYREEE (reference sequence). The CDR3 runs to 14 residues.